This is a list of T cell receptor beta chains from one sample in a study of CD8+CD57+ T cells in acquired aplastic anemia. TCRdb itself ran the reads through MiXCR, one entry per CDR3 protein. The sample has roughly 300,000 distinct CDR3 sequences; 55% to 65% are singletons. The sample taken for sequencing was sorted CD4+, CD8+, or CD8+CD57+ T cells (not recorded which) from PBMCs. The origin of the receptors is a human donor with severe aplastic anemia or a healthy control (not recorded which). Both conserved end residues are part of each CDR3. The D gene is left open where the match is weak. Size is omitted from some rows. Given values are once, few, many or a class for expanded clones.

>once|TRBD2|TRBV12-3/TRBV12-4|TRBJ2-4
TGTGCCAGCAACACGGGGGGGCCGGGAAACATTCAGTACTTC
CASNTGGPGNIQYF
>-|-|TRBV5-4|TRBJ1-1
TGTGCCAGCAGCATGCCGCCTCCTTTCTTT
CASSMPPPFF
>many|-|TRBV6-5|TRBJ1-4
TGTGCCAGCAGTTACTTTTACGAAAAACTGTTTTTT
CASSYFYEKLFF
>-|TRBD2|TRBV4-1|TRBJ2-5
TGCGCCAGCAGCCCCTGGGGACTAGCGGGGGGGGGAGCAGAGACCCAGTACTTC
CASSPWGLAGGGAETQYF
>-|TRBD2|TRBV20-1|TRBJ2-7
TGCAGTGCTAGAGGTGGGGGGGTCTACGAGCAGTACTTC
CSARGGGVYEQYF
>-|-|TRBV20-1|TRBJ1-2
TGCAGTGCTACCCCGGACAGAACCTATGGCTACACCTTC
CSATPDRTYGYTF
>-|TRBD1|TRBV12-3/TRBV12-4|TRBJ1-2
TGTGCCAGCAGTGCTTCGACAGGGGGCTACGGCTACACCTTC
CASSASTGGYGYTF
>-|-|TRBV29-1|TRBJ2-5
TGCAGCGCTGTCAGGGGAGGGGGGACCCAGTACTTC
CSAVRGGGTQYF
>many|-|TRBV6-2/TRBV6-3|TRBJ1-5
TGTGCCAGCAGTTACTCGATAAGGGATCAGCCCCAGCATTTT
CASSYSIRDQPQHF
>-|-|TRBV24-1|TRBJ1-2
TGTGCCACCAGTGATGGGCGGCGGGATGGCTACACCTTC
CATSDGRRDGYTF
>-|TRBD2|TRBV9|TRBJ2-1
TGTGCCAGCAGCACTAGCGGGTCAGCCTACAATGAGCAGTTCTTC
CASSTSGSAYNEQFF
>-|-|TRBV4-2|TRBJ2-1
TGTGCCAGCAGCCAAAGGATAAATTACAATGAGCAGTTCTTC
CASSQRINYNEQFF
>-|-|TRBV5-1|TRBJ2-7
TGCGCCAGCAGCCGGAGTGACGAGCAGTACTTC
CASSRSDEQYF
>-|-|TRBV20-1|TRBJ2-7
TGCAGTGCCGGGGGTGGGGGGCAGTACTTC
CSAGGGGQYF
>-|-|TRBV24-1|TRBJ2-7
TGTGCCACCAGTGAACCGTGGCAAGGGGGAGACGAGCAGTACTTC
CATSEPWQGGDEQYF
>-|-|TRBV24-1|TRBJ1-5
TGTGCCACCAGCGCATTGGACAGTGATCAGCCCCAGCATTTT
CATSALDSDQPQHF
>few|-|TRBV10-3|TRBJ2-7
TGTGCCATCAGTGAGTCGCCACAATTACCCTACGAGCAGTACTTC
CAISESPQLPYEQYF
>once|TRBD1|TRBV24-1|TRBJ2-2
TGTGCCACCAGTGATTCGCCCCGACAGGGTCCGAACACCGGGGAGCTGTTTTTT
CATSDSPRQGPNTGELFF
>-|-|TRBV20-1|TRBJ2-3
TGCAGTGTCAACCCCCCAGGGTACGTCGCAGATACGCAGTATTTT
CSVNPPGYVADTQYF
>many|TRBD2|TRBV12-5|TRBJ2-3
TGTGCTAGTGGTTTGCCTAGCGGGGTGAGCACAGATACGCAGTATTTT
CASGLPSGVSTDTQYF
>-|-|TRBV7-9|TRBJ2-7
TGTGCCAGCAGCTTAGGTGGGAATGCAAACGAGCAGTACTTC
CASSLGGNANEQYF
>once|TRBD2|TRBV19|TRBJ2-3
TGTGCCAGTAGTTACACTAGCGGTCGCACAGATACGCAGTATTTT
CASSYTSGRTDTQYF
>-|TRBD1|TRBV4-1|TRBJ2-5
TGCGCCAGCCCAGAAAGGAACAGGGGGCGCACGGAGACCCAGTACTTC
CASPERNRGRTETQYF
>-|-|TRBV25-1|TRBJ2-5
TGTGCCACTAAATGGGAGACCCAGTACTTC
CATKWETQYF
>few|TRBD2|TRBV19|TRBJ2-1
TGTGCCAGTAGTATGCTAGCGGGAGGGAGTGGGAATGAGCAGTTCTTC
CASSMLAGGSGNEQFF
>-|TRBD1|TRBV2|TRBJ2-3
TGTGCCAGCAGTGCTACAGGGGGCGGTTCTACGGGGCAGTATTTT
CASSATGGGSTGQYF
>-|-|TRBV2|TRBJ1-5
TGCGCCAGCAGCCAAGAAGGCCAGCACAATCAGCCCCAGCATTTT
CASSQEGQHNQPQHF
>-|TRBD2|TRBV7-2|TRBJ2-5
TGTGCCAGCAGCCTCCAGGCGGGGGAAGGAGAGACCCAGTACTTC
CASSLQAGEGETQYF
>many|-|TRBV4-3|TRBJ1-5
TGCGCCAGCAGCCAATTCCGGGACAACGATCAGCCCCAGCATTTT
CASSQFRDNDQPQHF
>many|TRBD2|TRBV20-1|TRBJ2-3
TGCAGTGCTAGAGATCGGAGAGCGGGGGCGGCAGATACGCAGTATTTT
CSARDRRAGAADTQYF
>many|-|TRBV12-3/TRBV12-4|TRBJ2-1
TGTGCCAGCAGTTTAGGGCCCTACAATGAGCAGTTCTTC
CASSLGPYNEQFF
>-|-|TRBV30|TRBJ1-3
TGTGCCTCCTACAGATGGGGCTCTGGAAACACCATATATTTT
CASYRWGSGNTIYF
>many|TRBD2|TRBV6-5|TRBJ2-1
TGTGCCAGCAGTTACGGGACTAGCGGGGGAAATGAGCAGTTCTTC
CASSYGTSGGNEQFF
>many|-|TRBV5-1|TRBJ2-5
TGCGCCAGCAGCTTGGACAGGAGGAAGGAGACCCAGTACTTC
CASSLDRRKETQYF
>-|-|TRBV5-1|TRBJ2-7
TGCGCCAGCAGCTTCCCAGGGACGGACGAGCAGTACTTC
CASSFPGTDEQYF
>many|-|TRBV7-8|TRBJ2-7
TGTGCCAGCAGCTTAGGGGGTGATTCCTACGAGCAGTACTTC
CASSLGGDSYEQYF
>few|TRBD1|TRBV7-2|TRBJ1-5
TGTGCCAGCAGCTACACAGGGGGAACTCAGCCCCAGCATTTT
CASSYTGGTQPQHF
>few|-|TRBV20-1|TRBJ1-1
TGCAGTGCCAAACGAGGTTCTGAAGCTTTCTTT
CSAKRGSEAFF
>-|-|TRBV27|TRBJ1-6
TGTGCCAGCAGTAAGGACACGGGGGGTTCACCCCTCCACTTT
CASSKDTGGSPLHF
>-|TRBD2|TRBV7-8|TRBJ2-7
TGTGCCAGCAGCCAAGAGGGACTAGCGGCATCCTACGAGCAGTACTTC
CASSQEGLAASYEQYF
>-|TRBD1|TRBV29-1|TRBJ1-2
TGCAGCGTACAGGGAGGGGGCGATGGCTACACCTTC
CSVQGGGDGYTF
>few|TRBD1|TRBV7-2|TRBJ1-5
TGTGCCAGCAGCACGGACAGGATCAATCAGCCCCAGCATTTT
CASSTDRINQPQHF
>-|TRBD1|TRBV20-1|TRBJ2-7
TGCAGTGCCGGATCGACCGGGACAGGGGGCTACGAGCAGTACTTC
CSAGSTGTGGYEQYF
>-|TRBD2|TRBV24-1|TRBJ2-7
TGTGCCACCAGTGACAGACTAGCGGGGATCTACGAGCAGTACTTC
CATSDRLAGIYEQYF
>-|TRBD1|TRBV20-1|TRBJ1-5
TGCAGTGCCCCGGGACAGGGAAACGGGGAGCTGTTT
CSAPGQGNGELF
>-|-|TRBV25-1|TRBJ1-5
TGTGCCAGCAGTGAGGAGGGCCCAGGTATGCCCCAGCATTTT
CASSEEGPGMPQHF
>-|TRBD1|TRBV7-7|TRBJ2-7
TGTGCCAGCAGCCAGGACAGGGGGCAGGGGGAGCAGTACTTC
CASSQDRGQGEQYF
>many|TRBD1|TRBV10-3|TRBJ1-2
TGTGCCATCAGCCGGACAGGGTATGGCTACACCTTC
CAISRTGYGYTF
>-|-|TRBV9|TRBJ2-5
TGTGCCAGCAGCGCCACTGGACGGATCCAAGAGACCCAGTACTTC
CASSATGRIQETQYF
>-|-|TRBV15|TRBJ2-7
TGTGCCACCTCCGATGGACCCGGAGCCTACGAGCAGTACTTC
CATSDGPGAYEQYF
>many|-|TRBV4-2|TRBJ2-5
TGTGCCAGCAGCCAAGATGGAGGGGTAAGGGACTTC
CASSQDGGVRDF
>many|-|TRBV6-1|TRBJ1-2
TGTGCCAGCAGTGACGGTCAGGGCAGCGGCTATGGCTACACCTTC
CASSDGQGSGYGYTF
>-|TRBD1|TRBV13|TRBJ1-6
TGTGCCAGCAGCATAGGACAGGGTCATTCACCCCTCCACTTT
CASSIGQGHSPLHF
>once|-|TRBV20-1|TRBJ2-7
TGCAGTGCTAGTCGCGTGGGAGACGAGCAGTACTTC
CSASRVGDEQYF